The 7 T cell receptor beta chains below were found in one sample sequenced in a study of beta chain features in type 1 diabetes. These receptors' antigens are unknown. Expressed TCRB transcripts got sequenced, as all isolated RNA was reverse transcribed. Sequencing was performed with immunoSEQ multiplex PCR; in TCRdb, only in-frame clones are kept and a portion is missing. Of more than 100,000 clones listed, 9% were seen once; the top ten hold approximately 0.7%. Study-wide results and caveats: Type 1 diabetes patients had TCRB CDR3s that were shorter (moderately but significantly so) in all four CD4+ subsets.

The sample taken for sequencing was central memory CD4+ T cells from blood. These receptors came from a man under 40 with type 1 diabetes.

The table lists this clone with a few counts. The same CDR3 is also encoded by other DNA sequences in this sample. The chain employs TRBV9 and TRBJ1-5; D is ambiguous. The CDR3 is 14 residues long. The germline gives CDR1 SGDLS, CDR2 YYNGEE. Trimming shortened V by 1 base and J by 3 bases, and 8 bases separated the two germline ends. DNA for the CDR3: TGTGCCAGCAGCGTACGAGACAACAATCAGCCCCAGCATTTT. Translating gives CASSVRDNNQPQHF.

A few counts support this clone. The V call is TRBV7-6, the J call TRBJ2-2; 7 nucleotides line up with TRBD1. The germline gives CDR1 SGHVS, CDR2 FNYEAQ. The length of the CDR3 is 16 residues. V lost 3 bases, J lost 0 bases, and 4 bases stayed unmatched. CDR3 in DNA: TGTGCCAGCAGCTTCGGGGACAGCCCGAACACCGGGGAGCTGTTTTTT. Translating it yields CASSFGDSPNTGELFF.

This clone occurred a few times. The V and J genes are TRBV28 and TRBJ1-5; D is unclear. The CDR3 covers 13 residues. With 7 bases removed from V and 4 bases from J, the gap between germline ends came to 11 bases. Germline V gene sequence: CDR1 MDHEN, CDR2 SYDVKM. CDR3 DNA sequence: TGTGCCAGCAAGGTCAGCGGTAATCAGCCCCAGCATTTT. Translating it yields CASKVSGNQPQHF. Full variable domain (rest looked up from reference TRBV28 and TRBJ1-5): DVKVTQSSRYLVKRTGEKVFLECVQDMDHENMFWYRQDPGLGLRLIYFSYDVKMKEKGDIPEGYSVSREKKERFSLILESASTNQTSMYLCASKVSGNQPQHFGDGTRLSIL.

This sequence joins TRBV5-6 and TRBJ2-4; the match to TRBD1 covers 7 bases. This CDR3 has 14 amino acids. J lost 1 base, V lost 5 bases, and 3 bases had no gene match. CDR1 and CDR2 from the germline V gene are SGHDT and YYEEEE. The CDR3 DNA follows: TGTGCCAGCAGGGAGACAGGGGCCAAAAACATTCAGTACTTC. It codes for CASRETGAKNIQYF. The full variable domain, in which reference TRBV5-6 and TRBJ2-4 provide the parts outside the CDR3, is DAGVTQSPTHLIKTRGQQVTLRCSPKSGHDTVSWYQQALGQGPQFIFQYYEEEERQRGNFPDRFSGHQFPNYSSELNVNALLLGDSALYLCASRETGAKNIQYFGAGTRLSVL.

The CDR3 here is CASRPTGDVKTQYF. CDR3 in DNA: TGTGCCAGTAGACCAACAGGGGACGTAAAGACCCAGTACTTC. The chain has TRBV19 and TRBJ2-5; the match to TRBD1 covers 7 bases. J was trimmed by 6 bases and V by 6 bases; bases with no gene match: 10. CDR1 and CDR2 (germline): LNHDA, SQIVND (reference sequence). This CDR3 is built from 14 residues. Using reference TRBV19 and TRBJ2-5 for the parts outside the CDR3, the full variable domain is DGGITQSPKYLFRKEGQNVTLSCEQNLNHDAMYWYRQDPGQGLRLIYYSQIVNDFQKGDIAEGYSVSREKKESFPLTVTSAQKNPTAFYLCASRPTGDVKTQYFGPGTRLLVL.

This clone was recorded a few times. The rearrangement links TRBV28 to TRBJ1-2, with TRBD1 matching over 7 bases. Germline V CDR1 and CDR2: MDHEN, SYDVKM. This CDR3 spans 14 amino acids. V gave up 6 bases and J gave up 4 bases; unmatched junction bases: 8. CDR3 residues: CASSSGQSSYGYTF. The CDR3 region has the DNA TGTGCCAGCAGCTCGGGACAGTCTTCCTATGGCTACACCTTC.

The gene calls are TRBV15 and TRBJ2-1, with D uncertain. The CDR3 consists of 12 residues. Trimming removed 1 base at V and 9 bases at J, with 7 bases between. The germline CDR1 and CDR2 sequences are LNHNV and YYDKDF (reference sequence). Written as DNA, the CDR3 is TGTGCCACCAGCAGAGTAGCATTTGAGCAGTTCTTC. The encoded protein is CATSRVAFEQFF.